These 17 T cell receptor beta chains came from one sample sequenced in a study of blood T cell repertoires in COVID-19. Clones were sequenced by immunoSEQ multiplex PCR, and TCRdb holds only the in-frame ones, with some missing. In the table there are under 150,000 clones, 81% of which are singletons. Sequencing was carried out using peripheral blood. The receptor set was obtained from a man between 45 and 60 years old with acute or convalescent COVID-19.

This clone was seen a single time. The chain couples TRBV5-5 to TRBJ2-6; no reliable D call. Germline lookup yields CDR1 SGHKS and CDR2 YYEKEE (reference sequence). CDR3 length: 18 residues. Trimming took off 4 bases at V and 0 bases at J, with 17 bases between the two ends. CDR3 sequence: CASSPLPLLSSGANVLTF. The CDR3 coding sequence is TGTGCCAGCAGCCCTCTGCCACTGCTGAGCTCTGGGGCCAACGTCCTGACTTTC.

The J gene is TRBJ1-2, the V gene TRBV5-1; TRBD1 agrees at 8 bases. The germline CDR1 and CDR2 sequences are SGHRS and YFSETQ. The CDR3 runs to 14 residues. V gave up 4 bases and J gave up 6 bases; unmatched junction bases: 8. The CDR3 nucleotides read TGCGCCAGCAGCAGGGACAGGAGGAAACATGGCTACACCTTC. Its translation is CASSRDRRKHGYTF. Using reference TRBV5-1 and TRBJ1-2 for the parts outside the CDR3, the full variable domain is KAGVTQTPRYLIKTRGQQVTLSCSPISGHRSVSWYQQTPGQGLQFLFEYFSETQRNKGNFPGRFSGRQFSNSRSEMNVSTLELGDSALYLCASSRDRRKHGYTFGSGTRLTVV.

This sequence joins TRBV5-5 and TRBJ1-1; possible D gene TRBD1, 5 bases. CDR1 is SGHKS and CDR2 is YYEKEE in the germline V gene (reference sequence). The V end lost 2 bases, the J end lost 4 bases, and 18 bases lay between the germline ends. The CDR3 sequence is 16 residues long. The CDR3 sequence is CASSFGGGMSTTEAFF. In DNA form, the CDR3 reads TGTGCCAGCAGCTTCGGGGGAGGAATGTCGACCACTGAAGCTTTCTTT.

The gene calls are TRBV6-5 and TRBJ2-3; TRBD2 matches 7 bases. Germline V gene sequence: CDR1 MNHEY, CDR2 SVGAGI. V gave up 7 bases and J gave up 1 base; unmatched junction bases: 5. CDR3 length: 14 amino acids. CDR3 loop: CASMWGRGTDTQYF. The CDR3 nucleotides read TGTGCCAGCATGTGGGGGAGGGGCACAGATACGCAGTATTTT.

This rearrangement joins TRBV6-2 or TRBV6-3 to TRBJ1-2; 11 nucleotides agree with TRBD1. V shed 6 bases, J shed 4 bases, and the junction held 7 bases outside the gene matches. The CDR3 totals 15 residues. Germline V gene lookup returns CDR1 MNHEY and CDR2 SVGEGT. This chain's CDR3 is CASSLPGQGAYGYTF. In DNA, the CDR3 is TGTGCCAGCAGCCTACCCGGACAGGGGGCCTATGGCTACACCTTC.

V and J are TRBV7-9 and TRBJ2-7; D unclear. From germline, CDR1 is SEHNR and CDR2 FQNEAQ (reference sequence). This CDR3 contains 13 residues. Trimming left V 1 base short and J 5 bases short, with 9 bases between. CDR3 residues: CASSLVVSDEQYF. CDR3 in DNA: TGTGCCAGCAGCTTAGTTGTCAGTGACGAGCAGTACTTC.

This chain connects TRBV7-3 to TRBJ2-2; 11 bases match TRBD1. V was pared by 5 bases and J by 4 bases, with 9 bases of the junction left unmatched. CDR1 is SGHTA, CDR2 FQGTGA, per germline. This CDR3 has 17 amino acids. The CDR3 nucleotides read TGTGCCAGCAGCCTCGTAGGGACAGGGGGTTCCACCGGGGAGCTGTTTTTT. Translated, it gives CASSLVGTGGSTGELFF.

This sequence joins TRBV30 and TRBJ1-2; 7 bases are a match to TRBD1. Germline trimming cut 0 bases from V and 5 bases from J; bases unmatched to any gene: 15. Looked up from germline, CDR1 is GTSNPN and CDR2 is SVGIG (reference sequence). The CDR3 runs to 17 residues. CDR3 in DNA: TGTGCCTGGAGTGTAGTCTCGGGCGGCAGGGGGAAGTATGGCTACACCTTC. Translating it yields CAWSVVSGGRGKYGYTF.

V is TRBV30 and J is TRBJ2-3, with TRBD1 as a possible D gene (6 bases). The CDR3 is made up of 14 amino acids. The V and J ends lost 1 base and 5 bases respectively, with 13 bases between them. Germline V gives CDR1 GTSNPN, CDR2 SVGIG (reference sequence). CDR3 in DNA: TGTGCCTGGAGTGGAGGGGGTCCACAAGATACGCAGTATTTT. Translation gives CAWSGGGPQDTQYF.

Here the CDR3 DNA reads TGTGCCATCAGTGAGACTCGGACAGGGGGAACTGAAGCTTTCTTT. The encoded protein is CAISETRTGGTEAFF. The chain recombines TRBV10-3 with TRBJ1-1; TRBD1 matches at 10 bases. Germline CDR1 reads ENHRY; CDR2 reads SYGVKD. This CDR3 has 15 amino acids. The J segment lost 5 bases and the V segment lost 2 bases, leaving 5 bases of the junction unmatched.

This clone was observed a single time. The rearrangement joins TRBV30 to TRBJ1-1; D possibly corresponds to TRBD1 (6 bases). V lost 3 bases to trimming and J lost 1 base, with 9 bases between them. CDR3 size: 13 residues. Looked up from germline, CDR1 is GTSNPN and CDR2 is SVGIG (reference sequence). CDR3 bases: TGTGCCTGGAGCGCACAGGGGAACACTGAAGCTTTCTTT. Translated: CAWSAQGNTEAFF.

This sequence joins TRBV5-1 and TRBJ1-1; D is possibly TRBD1 (6 bases). The germline V gene has CDR1 SGHRS and CDR2 YFSETQ. The CDR3 is made up of 15 amino acids. Trimming stripped 1 base from V and 5 bases from J, with 15 bases between. CDR3 sequence reads: CASSLYVSGETEAFF. The CDR3 nucleotides are TGCGCCAGCAGCTTGTACGTCTCAGGGGAAACTGAAGCTTTCTTT.

The V and J genes are TRBV4-2 and TRBJ1-3; D is undetermined. Germline CDR1 is LGHNA and CDR2 is YNFKEQ. The CDR3 is 14 amino acids. Trimming took 4 bases from V and 1 from J, leaving 8 bases between them. The CDR3 region has the DNA TGTGCCAGCAGCCGGAGTAGGTCTGGAAACACCATATATTTT. This encodes CASSRSRSGNTIYF.

The chain joins TRBV10-1 to TRBJ2-1, with D maybe TRBD2 (5 bases). CDR3 length: 17 amino acids. Germline CDR1 WNHNN, CDR2 SYGVQD (reference sequence). V lost 0 bases and J 0 bases, leaving 12 bases between the germline ends. CDR3 nucleotide sequence: TGCGCCAGCAGTGAGTCGAAATCGGGGAGCTCCTACAATGAGCAGTTCTTC. This sequence encodes CASSESKSGSSYNEQFF.

The V gene is TRBV30, the J gene TRBJ2-2; 11 nucleotides match TRBD1. Germline V gene data show CDR1 as GTSNPN and CDR2 as SVGIG (reference sequence). The CDR3 sequence is 13 residues long. V lost 5 bases and J lost 4; bases outside the gene matches: 0. CDR3 nucleotide sequence: TGTGCCTGGGGGACAGGGGGCACCGGGGAGCTGTTTTTT. It encodes CAWGTGGTGELFF. The full variable domain, completed using reference TRBV30 and TRBJ2-2, is SQTIHQWPATLVQPVGSPLSLECTVEGTSNPNLYWYRQAAGRGLQLLFYSVGIGQISSEVPQNLSASRPQDRQFILSSKKLLLSDSGFYLCAWGTGGTGELFFGEGSRLTVL.

This clone was seen more than once but under ten times. The chain combines TRBV7-9 with TRBJ1-2; tentatively, D is TRBD1 (6 bases). Deletions cut 3 bases from V and 5 bases from J, with 10 bases between. The germline CDR1 and CDR2 sequences are SEHNR and FQNEAQ (reference sequence). The CDR3 is made up of 13 amino acids. In DNA, the CDR3 is TGTGCCAGCAGCTTGGACAGTCTTTATGGCTACACCTTC. Encoded protein: CASSLDSLYGYTF.

The rearrangement links TRBV19 to TRBJ2-1; TRBD1 might be the D (5 bases). V gave up 5 bases and J gave up 9 bases, with 17 bases separating them. The CDR3 is made up of 14 amino acids. The V gene's germline CDR1 is LNHDA and CDR2 SQIVND (reference sequence). In DNA form, the CDR3 reads TGTGCCAGTAGTGTACTTGGGCAGGGAACTGAGCAGTTCTTC. Protein: CASSVLGQGTEQFF.